The 27 T cell receptor beta chains below come from one sample, sequenced in a study of identical twins' blood T cells. TCRdb passed the 5' RACE reads through MiXCR, listing each CDR3 protein once. The sample lists 350,000 to 400,000 distinct CDR3 sequences, roughly 28% seen once, with around 5.6% in the top ten. The sequenced material came from PBMCs. Receptors originate from a woman aged 18-49 years in good health.

The chain couples TRBV2 to TRBJ1-1; D is uncertain. This CDR3 has 11 amino acids. Trimming took 10 bases from V and 8 from J, leaving 14 bases between them. Germline-derived CDR1 and CDR2 are SNHLY and FYNNEI. CDR3 sequence (DNA): TGTGCCACCATCCCAAGTGGGGAAGCTTTCTTT. Amino acid sequence: CATIPSGEAFF.

The chain links TRBV11-2 to TRBJ2-3, with 7 bases matching TRBD2. The germline V gene encodes CDR1 SGHAT and CDR2 FQNNGV. The ends lost 1 base at V and 3 bases at J; junction bases unmatched: 7. The CDR3 totals 16 residues. CDR3 nucleotides: TGTGCCAGCAGCTTAGCCGGGACTACCACGACAGATACGCAGTATTTT. Amino acids: CASSLAGTTTTDTQYF.

This clonotype was recorded many times. This chain joins TRBV6-2 or TRBV6-3 and TRBJ1-1; a possible D gene is TRBD1 (5 bases). Germline CDR1 MNHEY, CDR2 SVGEGT. V gave up 3 bases and J gave up 6 bases, with 14 bases separating them. There are 14 residues in the CDR3. The DNA for the CDR3 is TGTGCCAGCAGTTATTTTAGGGGAAATGCTGAAGCTTTCTTT. Amino acids: CASSYFRGNAEAFF.

This clonotype was seen repeatedly, ten times or more. The chain has TRBV12-3 or TRBV12-4 and TRBJ1-1; D is unresolved. The CDR3 loop spans 14 amino acids. Between the trimmed V and J ends, which lost 3 bases and 3 bases, there was a span of 11 bases. CDR3: CASSFGRRDTEAFF. CDR3 nucleotides: TGTGCCAGCAGTTTTGGCAGGAGAGACACTGAAGCTTTCTTT.

In regard to this clonotype: At one of its ends the junction is not consistent with the germline gene, which may arise from a read error. The J gene is TRBJ2-7, the V gene TRBV15; TRBD2 agrees at 8 bases. Germline lookup yields CDR1 LNHNV and CDR2 YYDKDF (reference sequence). The length of the CDR3 is 16 residues. The CDR3 DNA reads TGTGCCACCAGCAGAGAGGGGACTAGAGTGAATCACGAGCGGTACTTC. It yields the protein CATSREGTRVNHERYF.

A few counts support this clonotype. The V call is TRBV7-7, the J call TRBJ2-1, with 9 positions matching TRBD2. The CDR3 spans 15 residues. Germline V CDR1 and CDR2: SSHAT, FNYEAQ (reference sequence). Trimming took 2 bases from V and 8 from J; bases not matched to a gene: 7. The CDR3 reads CASSLRGLAEDEQFF. CDR3 in DNA: TGTGCCAGCAGCTTACGGGGACTAGCAGAGGATGAGCAGTTCTTC.

This clonotype was counted between two and nine times. The CDR3 loop reads CASSIQPGPRYGYTF. CDR3 nucleotide sequence: TGTGCCAGTAGTATCCAACCCGGACCGCGCTATGGCTACACCTTC. The rearrangement joins TRBV19 to TRBJ1-2; D is unclear. Germline V gene sequence: CDR1 LNHDA, CDR2 SQIVND (reference sequence). CDR3 length: 15 residues. Trimming took 3 bases from V and 4 from J, leaving 15 bases between them.

This clonotype showed up just a few times. The V and J genes are TRBV11-3 and TRBJ2-3; D is perhaps TRBD2 (6 bases). The CDR3 totals 14 residues. Germline assignment: CDR1 SGHNT and CDR2 YENEEA. V was trimmed by 2 bases and J by 7 bases, leaving 13 bases between them. CDR3 region: CASSLYGGKNTQYF. CDR3 nucleotide sequence: TGTGCCAGCAGCTTATACGGCGGGAAGAATACGCAGTATTTT.

This clonotype came up many times. The chain uses TRBV10-2 and TRBJ1-6, with TRBD1 as a possible D gene (6 bases). The CDR3 contains 15 residues. Trimming removed 4 bases from V and 7 bases from J, with 14 bases in between. Looked up from germline, CDR1 is WSHSY and CDR2 is SAAADI. The CDR3 DNA reads TGCGCCAGCAGTGCACAGGGCACCTCGAATTCACCCCTCCACTTT. Protein sequence: CASSAQGTSNSPLHF.

This clonotype was detected ten times or more. This rearrangement joins TRBV12-3 or TRBV12-4 to TRBJ1-2, with D hard to call. The V and J ends lost 3 bases and 4 bases respectively, with 15 bases between them. The CDR3 consists of 15 residues. The DNA for the CDR3 is TGTGCCAGCAGTTTCGTCCAACGGCTTTTCTATGGCTACACCTTC. This translates into CASSFVQRLFYGYTF.

V gene TRBV28 combines with J gene TRBJ1-1; D not resolved. Germline assignment: CDR1 MDHEN and CDR2 SYDVKM. The V end was cut by 10 bases, the J end by 5 bases, with 20 bases between. The CDR3 has 14 residues. The CDR3 nucleotides are TGTGCCATTCAGAAACCCTCGGTGGGAACTGAAGCTTTCTTT. Translated: CAIQKPSVGTEAFF. Full variable domain (outside the CDR3, taken from reference TRBV28 and TRBJ1-1): DVKVTQSSRYLVKRTGEKVFLECVQDMDHENMFWYRQDPGLGLRLIYFSYDVKMKEKGDIPEGYSVSREKKERFSLILESASTNQTSMYLCAIQKPSVGTEAFFGQGTRLTVV.

This clonotype appeared many times. The V gene is TRBV12-3 or TRBV12-4, the J gene TRBJ1-2; tentatively, D is TRBD1 (6 bases). The CDR3 totals 17 residues. Deletions cut 8 bases from V and 3 bases from J, with 25 bases between. The CDR3 coding sequence is TGTGCCAGCCGAACGGATAAAAGACAGGATTTGGACTATGGCTACACCTTC. It translates to CASRTDKRQDLDYGYTF.

This clonotype was recorded at least ten times. The rearrangement joins TRBV12-3 or TRBV12-4 to TRBJ1-1, with D perhaps TRBD1 (6 bases). V was cut by 3 bases and J by 0 bases, with 11 bases left in between. CDR3 length: 15 amino acids. In DNA, the CDR3 is TGTGCCAGCAGTTTGGGGACATCTATGAACACTGAAGCTTTCTTT. This translates into CASSLGTSMNTEAFF.

Only one count was recorded for this clonotype. This CDR3 is CSVESAYYGYTF. The CDR3 nucleotides are TGCAGCGTTGAAAGCGCGTACTATGGCTACACCTTC. This chain uses TRBV29-1 with TRBJ1-2; D remains ambiguous. The CDR3 loop spans 12 amino acids. Germline loops: CDR1 SQVTM, CDR2 ANQGSEA. V gave up 2 bases and J gave up 3 bases, with 7 bases separating them. The full variable domain, rest sourced from reference TRBV29-1 and TRBJ1-2, is SAVISQKPSRDICQRGTSLTIQCQVDSQVTMMFWYRQQPGQSLTLIATANQGSEATYESGFVIDKFPISRPNLTFSTLTVSNMSPEDSSIYLCSVESAYYGYTFGSGTRLTVV.

This clonotype was counted ten times or more. This chain uses TRBV28 with TRBJ1-1; D unresolved. The CDR3 length is 13 residues. Germline CDR1 MDHEN, CDR2 SYDVKM. Trimming left V 2 bases short and J 6 bases short, with 10 bases between. Here the CDR3 reads CASSLGVIAEAFF. The CDR3 region has the DNA TGTGCCAGCAGTTTAGGGGTTATCGCTGAAGCTTTCTTT.

This clonotype turned up a few times. The V call is TRBV6-2 or TRBV6-3, the J call TRBJ1-1; perhaps TRBD1 as D (5 bases). The CDR3 consists of 17 residues. Trimming shortened V by 7 bases and J by 2 bases, and 23 bases separated the two germline ends. Germline loops: CDR1 MNHEY, CDR2 SVGEGT. The CDR3 reads CASTGGPYPGLNTEAFF. The CDR3 DNA is TGTGCCAGCACCGGGGGACCCTACCCAGGCCTAAACACTGAAGCTTTCTTT.

This clonotype was detected many times. The chain joins TRBV29-1 to TRBJ2-2, with TRBD2 matching 9 bases. Per germline, CDR1 SQVTM and CDR2 ANQGSEA. J gave up 1 base and V 3 bases, and 3 bases lay outside the gene matches. This CDR3 is built from 15 residues. The CDR3 DNA is TGCAGCGTTGAGAAAGCGGGGGGGAACACCGGGGAGCTGTTTTTT. Translation gives CSVEKAGGNTGELFF.

As to this clonotype: Germline and junction disagree at one end, which may indicate a read error. The chain links TRBV29-1 to TRBJ2-5; D unresolved. Germline CDR1 is SQVTM and CDR2 is ANQGSEA. The CDR3 extends over 11 amino acids. DNA of the CDR3: TGCGGCGTTCCACTATCTGGGACCCAGTACTTC. As protein: CGVPLSGTQYF.

Only a few counts were recorded for this clonotype. The rearrangement links TRBV29-1 to TRBJ1-2, with D possibly being TRBD1 (5 bases). Germline V gives CDR1 SQVTM, CDR2 ANQGSEA. This CDR3 is built from 14 residues. Trimming shortened V by 3 bases and J by 6 bases, and 17 bases separated the two germline ends. CDR3 region: CSVDLAATVDGYTF. In nucleotides, the CDR3 is TGCAGCGTTGACCTGGCCGCGACAGTTGATGGCTACACCTTC.

The chain links TRBV27 to TRBJ2-2, with D possibly matching TRBD2 (5 bases). This CDR3 is built from 17 residues. Trimming stripped 1 base from V and 2 bases from J, with 14 bases between. Germline-derived CDR1 and CDR2 are MNHEY and SMNVEV (reference sequence). DNA for the CDR3: TGTGCCAGCAGTTTATATTGGAGAGCGGTTAACACCGGGGAGCTGTTTTTT. Protein sequence: CASSLYWRAVNTGELFF.

This clonotype showed up just a few times. The rearrangement joins TRBV5-1 to TRBJ2-4, with TRBD1 matching over 7 bases. CDR1 and CDR2 from the germline V gene are SGHRS and YFSETQ. The junction had 6 bases not matched to a gene; V was cut back by 0 bases and J by 0 bases. The CDR3 is 17 amino acids. CDR3 in DNA: TGCGCCAGCAGCTTGGACAGGGGTTTAGGAGCCAAAAACATTCAGTACTTC. As protein: CASSLDRGLGAKNIQYF.

This clonotype was seen many times. The chain links TRBV3-1 to TRBJ1-4; D gene uncertain. This CDR3 comprises 14 residues. V lost 3 bases to trimming and J lost 8 bases, with 13 bases between them. From germline, CDR1 is LGHDT and CDR2 YNNKEL (reference sequence). CDR3 DNA: TGTGCCAGCAGCCATTCTACAGAGGACGAAAAACTGTTTTTT. The encoded protein is CASSHSTEDEKLFF.

This clonotype was seen only a few times. The V gene is TRBV5-5, the J gene TRBJ1-1, with D hard to call. The CDR3 loop spans 13 amino acids. The germline CDR1 and CDR2 sequences are SGHKS and YYEKEE (reference sequence). With 0 bases removed from V and 1 base from J, the gap between germline ends came to 4 bases. The CDR3 sequence is CASSLVTNTEAFF. The CDR3 bases are TGTGCCAGCAGCTTGGTTACGAACACTGAAGCTTTCTTT.

The rearrangement uses TRBV6-6 and TRBJ2-3, with a tentative D call TRBD2 (7 bases). Germline CDR1 MNHNY, CDR2 SVGAGI (reference sequence). Trimming removed 2 bases at V and 2 bases at J, with 14 bases between. The CDR3 spans 16 residues. In DNA form, the CDR3 reads TGTGCCAGCAGTTACGTATCGGGGGGCCTCACAGATACGCAGTATTTT. This translates into CASSYVSGGLTDTQYF.

The chain employs TRBV5-6 and TRBJ1-1; D not certain. This CDR3 is 14 amino acids long. V lost 2 bases, J lost 1 base, and 9 bases lay in between. The V gene's germline CDR1 is SGHDT and CDR2 YYEEEE. The CDR3, as DNA: TGTGCCAGCAGCTTAAGAATTAAGAACACTGAAGCTTTCTTT. Translation gives CASSLRIKNTEAFF.

The J gene is TRBJ2-3, the V gene TRBV29-1; TRBD2 agrees at 9 bases. CDR1 is SQVTM, CDR2 ANQGSEA, per germline. V lost 4 bases, J lost 2 bases, and 7 bases stayed unmatched. The CDR3 spans 15 residues. The CDR3 sequence is CSVANGLANTDTQYF. The CDR3 region has the DNA TGCAGCGTTGCGAACGGACTAGCGAACACAGATACGCAGTATTTT.

This clonotype was found a few times. The gene calls are TRBV12-3 or TRBV12-4 and TRBJ2-1; D call uncertain. The CDR3 is made up of 10 amino acids. The V gene lost 3 bases and the J gene lost 8 bases, with 2 bases spanning the gap. CDR3 bases: TGTGCCAGCAGTTTTGATGAGCAGTTCTTC. Translation: CASSFDEQFF.